The next 23 T cell receptor beta chains were all read from a single sample in a study of beta chain features in type 1 diabetes. Regarding the study as a whole: Across all four CD4+ subsets, people with type 1 diabetes showed modestly shorter TCRB CDR3s.

Expressed TCRB transcripts were sequenced, since all the RNA that had been isolated was reverse transcribed. Sequenced by immunoSEQ multiplex PCR; TCRdb stores in-frame clones only, minus some. The sample holds hundreds of thousands of clones, approximately 16% seen once. These receptors' antigens are unknown. Sequencing was carried out using naive CD4+ T cells from blood. Source of these receptors: a man aged 18 to 29 with type 1 diabetes.

The chain is built from TRBV6-5 and TRBJ1-5, with TRBD1 matching 7 bases. CDR1 MNHEY and CDR2 SVGAGI come from the germline V gene. The ends lost 5 bases at V and 4 bases at J; junction bases unmatched: 2. This CDR3 has 13 amino acids. As DNA, the CDR3 is TGTGCCAGCAGTCCGACAGGGAATCAGCCCCAGCATTTT. As protein: CASSPTGNQPQHF.

This clone was counted only a few times. The rearrangement joins TRBV30 to TRBJ2-1; the match to TRBD1 covers 7 bases. The length of the CDR3 is 14 residues. V lost 3 bases and J lost 7; bases outside the gene matches: 9. From germline, CDR1 is GTSNPN and CDR2 SVGIG (reference sequence). The CDR3 sequence is CAWRRTGIGNEQFF. For the CDR3, the DNA is TGTGCCTGGAGGAGGACAGGAATAGGAAATGAGCAGTTCTTC.

The J gene is TRBJ1-2, the V gene TRBV7-2; 8 nucleotides align to TRBD1. The V and J ends lost 6 bases and 4 bases, in that order; junction bases with no gene match: 10. Germline CDR1 is SGHTA and CDR2 is FQGNSA. The CDR3 consists of 15 residues. The CDR3 nucleotides are TGTGCCAGCAGTTCCCATCAGGGGGCCGGCTATGGCTACACCTTC. Its protein product is CASSSHQGAGYGYTF.

The chain links TRBV5-4 to TRBJ2-3; TRBD1 might be the D (6 bases). Between the trimmed V and J ends, which lost 4 bases and 5 bases, there was a span of 17 bases. The CDR3 contains 15 residues. Germline-derived CDR1 and CDR2 are SGHNT and YYREEE (reference sequence). The CDR3 DNA reads TGTGCCAGCAGCCGTTCAACAGGGTTCAGAGATACGCAGTATTTT. Its protein product is CASSRSTGFRDTQYF.

This chain links TRBV15 with TRBJ2-5; 9 bases align to TRBD1. This CDR3 spans 16 amino acids. CDR1 and CDR2 from the germline V gene are LNHNV and YYDKDF (reference sequence). The V segment lost 1 base and the J segment 2 bases; nucleotides outside the gene matches: 5. Here the CDR3 reads CATSRGRGTGQETQYF. The CDR3 DNA reads TGTGCCACCAGCAGAGGGAGAGGGACAGGGCAAGAGACCCAGTACTTC.

The sample holds a few counts of this clone. V and J are TRBV9 and TRBJ2-5; 9 positions match TRBD1. CDR3 length equals 16 residues. V lost 0 bases and J lost 1; bases outside the gene matches: 4. The germline V gene has CDR1 SGDLS and CDR2 YYNGEE. CDR3 residues: CASSVGTGDIQETQYF. CDR3 in DNA: TGTGCCAGCAGCGTAGGGACAGGGGACATCCAAGAGACCCAGTACTTC.

This clone was recorded a few times. The rearrangement uses TRBV7-2 and TRBJ2-1, with TRBD2 identical over 7 bases. This CDR3 contains 16 residues. Unmatched junction bases numbered 10, after V lost 6 bases and J lost 2 bases. Germline CDR1 reads SGHTA; CDR2 reads FQGNSA. Here the CDR3 reads CASRGLADRTYNEQFF. The CDR3 bases are TGTGCCAGCAGGGGCCTAGCGGATAGAACCTACAATGAGCAGTTCTTC.

A few counts support this clone. V gene TRBV19 combines with J gene TRBJ2-2; 7 bases map to TRBD2. V was pared by 5 bases and J by 5 bases, with 14 bases of the junction left unmatched. The CDR3 runs to 17 residues. The germline V gene has CDR1 LNHDA and CDR2 SQIVND (reference sequence). In nucleotides, the CDR3 is TGTGCCAGTAGTCCGCAGATGAGACTAGCCTTTACCGGGGAGCTGTTTTTT. It translates to CASSPQMRLAFTGELFF.

V usage is TRBV30 and J usage is TRBJ2-7; 9 bases match TRBD1. The CDR3 is 13 residues long. Germline V gene data show CDR1 as GTSNPN and CDR2 as SVGIG (reference sequence). V dropped 5 bases and J dropped 7; count of bases not matched to a gene: 9. CDR3: CAWAGTGKGEQYF. CDR3 in DNA: TGTGCCTGGGCCGGGACAGGGAAGGGGGAGCAGTACTTC.

The chain is built from TRBV28 and TRBJ2-7, with TRBD1 as a possible D gene (5 bases). Trimming cost V 3 bases and J 7 bases, with 22 bases left between them. The germline V gene encodes CDR1 MDHEN and CDR2 SYDVKM. The CDR3 covers 16 residues. In DNA form, the CDR3 reads TGTGCCAGCAGTTTGGAAGGCGCGGCAGGGTTCTTGGAGCAGTACTTC. It encodes CASSLEGAAGFLEQYF.

This clone came up a few times. The rearrangement links TRBV6-5 to TRBJ2-7; 11 bases match TRBD1. Germline values: CDR1 MNHEY, CDR2 SVGAGI. The CDR3 is 15 residues long. Losses at the gene ends were 4 bases for V and 7 bases for J; bases not matched to a gene: 9. The DNA for the CDR3 is TGTGCCAGCAGTTCAGGAGGACAGGGGGCGCGGGAGCAGTACTTC. Protein: CASSSGGQGAREQYF.

The chain is built from TRBV6-5 and TRBJ2-5; D possibly corresponds to TRBD1 (6 bases). Trimming removed 0 bases at V and 5 bases at J, with 10 bases between. The CDR3 totals 14 residues. Per the germline V gene, CDR1 is MNHEY and CDR2 is SVGAGI. The DNA for the CDR3 is TGTGCCAGCAGTTACTCGGTGCAGGGGGAGACCCAGTACTTC. Translating it yields CASSYSVQGETQYF.

This clone was counted only a few times. This sequence joins TRBV6-6 and TRBJ1-5; no clear D gene. Per germline, CDR1 MNHNY and CDR2 SVGAGI (reference sequence). V lost 5 bases and J lost 7, with 9 bases in between. This CDR3 is built from 12 residues. The CDR3 here is CASSSGRQPQHF. Here the CDR3 DNA reads TGTGCCAGCAGTAGTGGGAGACAGCCCCAGCATTTT.

The chain combines TRBV9 with TRBJ2-3; D is perhaps TRBD2 (5 bases). The V and J ends lost 2 bases and 9 bases respectively, with 16 bases between them. Looked up from germline, CDR1 is SGDLS and CDR2 is YYNGEE. This CDR3 region has 14 residues. CDR3 DNA: TGTGCCAGCAGCGTGGACGGACTGTTGAGGACGCAGTATTTT. Translated: CASSVDGLLRTQYF. The complete variable domain, with remaining parts taken from reference TRBV9 and TRBJ2-3, reads DSGVTQTPKHLITATGQRVTLRCSPRSGDLSVYWYQQSLDQGLQFLIQYYNGEERAKGNILERFSAQQFPDLHSELNLSSLELGDSALYFCASSVDGLLRTQYFGPGTRLTVL.

This clone was picked up a small number of times. The CDR3 DNA sequence: TGTGCCGGAGACAGGATCGCTGAAGCTTTCTTT. It specifies CAGDRIAEAFF. The chain links TRBV21-1 to TRBJ1-1; whether TRBD1, the table's D call, matches the DNA was not checked. TRBV21-1 is tagged as a pseudogene. The CDR3 consists of 11 residues.

The chain combines TRBV7-2 with TRBJ2-1; 10 bases are a match to TRBD2. Germline V gives CDR1 SGHTA, CDR2 FQGNSA. This CDR3 is built from 14 residues. J gave up 9 bases and V 5 bases, and 7 bases lay outside the gene matches. Written as DNA, the CDR3 is TGTGCCAGCAGCCCGGTAGCGGGGGGTACTGAGCAGTTCTTC. It is translated as CASSPVAGGTEQFF.

This chain uses TRBV25-1 with TRBJ2-1, with D possibly TRBD1 on 6 matching bases. Germline CDR1 MGHDK, CDR2 SYGVNS. This CDR3 contains 15 residues. Trimming took 2 bases from V and 0 from J, leaving 8 bases between them. CDR3 region: CASSEGTTSYNEQFF. Here the CDR3 DNA reads TGTGCCAGCAGTGAAGGGACAACCTCCTACAATGAGCAGTTCTTC.

The chain links TRBV29-1 to TRBJ2-5, with 12 bases lining up with TRBD2. Near its end, the DNA agrees better with TRBJ2-7, so the J call may be wrong. This CDR3 spans 13 amino acids. CDR1 SQVTM and CDR2 ANQGSEA come from the germline V gene. The CDR3 DNA sequence: TGCAGCGTCCGACTAGCGGGAGCCCCCGAGCAGTACTTC. Amino acid sequence: CSVRLAGAPEQYF.

This clone was observed a handful of times. The chain has TRBV5-6 and TRBJ2-5; 7 nucleotides line up with TRBD2. V shed 0 bases and J 1 base; nucleotides not matched to a gene: 3. CDR1 is SGHDT, CDR2 YYEEEE, per germline. CDR3 length: 15 residues. The CDR3 reads CASSLVTGGQETQYF. CDR3 DNA sequence: TGTGCCAGCAGCTTGGTGACGGGGGGCCAAGAGACCCAGTACTTC. The variable domain in full, with the rest retrieved from reference TRBV5-6 and TRBJ2-5, is DAGVTQSPTHLIKTRGQQVTLRCSPKSGHDTVSWYQQALGQGPQFIFQYYEEEERQRGNFPDRFSGHQFPNYSSELNVNALLLGDSALYLCASSLVTGGQETQYFGPGTRLLVL.

This rearrangement joins TRBV18 to TRBJ2-7, with D possibly being TRBD1 (6 bases). The germline V and J ends were trimmed by 5 bases and 0 bases, with 17 bases remaining between them. CDR3 length equals 16 residues. Germline V lookup: CDR1 KGHSH, CDR2 LQKENI. This chain's CDR3 is CASSALRDTVSYEQYF. The CDR3 nucleotides read TGTGCCAGCTCAGCATTAAGGGACACCGTCTCCTACGAGCAGTACTTC.

The rearrangement uses TRBV11-3 and TRBJ2-7; 7 nucleotides line up with TRBD1. V lost 5 bases, J lost 0 bases, and 7 bases stayed unmatched. CDR1 is SGHNT, CDR2 YENEEA, per germline. The length of the CDR3 is 15 residues. CDR3 residues: CASSRRQGSSYEQYF. The CDR3 nucleotides read TGTGCCAGCAGCCGGCGACAGGGCAGCTCCTACGAGCAGTACTTC. Full variable domain (remainder filled in from reference TRBV11-3 and TRBJ2-7): EAGVVQSPRYKIIEKKQPVAFWCNPISGHNTLYWYLQNLGQGPELLIRYENEEAVDDSQLPKDRFSAERLKGVDSTLKIQPAELGDSAVYLCASSRRQGSSYEQYFGPGTRLTVT.

This clone was counted a few times. J is TRBJ1-5 and V is TRBV5-1, with 7 bases that match TRBD1. The trim removed 2 bases at V and 6 bases at J, leaving 8 bases unmatched. This CDR3 contains 15 residues. Germline-derived CDR1 and CDR2 are SGHRS and YFSETQ. The CDR3 DNA follows: TGCGCCAGCAGCTTAGAGGGACAGCCACTTCAGCCCCAGCATTTT. Amino acid sequence: CASSLEGQPLQPQHF. Together with reference TRBV5-1 and TRBJ1-5, the CDR3 gives the full variable domain: KAGVTQTPRYLIKTRGQQVTLSCSPISGHRSVSWYQQTPGQGLQFLFEYFSETQRNKGNFPGRFSGRQFSNSRSEMNVSTLELGDSALYLCASSLEGQPLQPQHFGDGTRLSIL.

The CDR3 is CASSPTRQGLGEQYF. The CDR3 DNA is TGTGCCAGCAGCCCCACCCGACAGGGACTCGGCGAGCAGTACTTC. The rearrangement joins TRBV5-4 to TRBJ2-7; tentative D call: TRBD1 (7 bases). Germline CDR1 SGHNT, CDR2 YYREEE (reference sequence). The length of the CDR3 is 15 residues. The ends were cut back, 4 bases at V and 6 bases at J, with 20 bases in the middle.